The 16 T cell receptor beta chains given below trace back to one sample, sequenced in a study of tumor-infiltrating lymphocytes in primary liver carcinoma. The input was around 530 ng total RNA; TCR beta cDNA was made from it with a constant-region primer. Three nested multiplex PCR rounds, a slightly modified ARM-PCR method, built the TCR beta libraries. Researchers ran the first two PCR rounds for roughly 11 cycles each with TRBV1-TRBV30 forward primers and a C-beta reverse primer. TCRdb redid the calling of the multiplex PCR reads with MiXCR, one entry per CDR3 protein. Altogether 300,000 to 350,000 distinct CDR3 sequences are present, almost 65% being singletons, with the ten largest covering 6.5%. The source of the blood RNA was unsorted whole blood, and germline DNA was extracted as well. Sequencing was carried out using peripheral blood. These receptors were obtained from a middle-aged man with primary liver carcinoma and hepatitis B virus infection.

The V call is TRBV2, the J call TRBJ2-5, with D uncertain. Germline lookup yields CDR1 SNHLY and CDR2 FYNNEI. The ends were cut back, 8 bases at V and 6 bases at J, with 10 bases in the middle. This CDR3 contains 11 residues. CDR3 in amino acids: CASGPEKTQYF. The CDR3 DNA is TGTGCCAGCGGGCCGGAGAAGACCCAGTACTTC.

V gene TRBV7-9 combines with J gene TRBJ2-1, with 8 bases matching TRBD1. V was pared by 1 base and J by 6 bases, with 2 bases of the junction left unmatched. Germline assignment: CDR1 SEHNR and CDR2 FQNEAQ (reference sequence). The CDR3 length is 14 residues. The CDR3 DNA sequence: TGTGCCAGCAGCTTAGGACAGGGGAGCAATGAGCAGTTCTTC. Amino acid sequence: CASSLGQGSNEQFF.

CDR3 DNA sequence: TGCGCCAGCAGCTTGGTCTTAGGACTAACGGGATCAAGCTCCTACAATGAGCAGTTCTTC. Its protein is CASSLVLGLTGSSSYNEQFF. The rearrangement links TRBV5-1 to TRBJ2-1, with D perhaps TRBD2 (6 bases). V shed 0 bases and J shed 0 bases, with 22 bases lying between them. The CDR3 consists of 20 residues. Germline V gene data show CDR1 as SGHRS and CDR2 as YFSETQ.

The rearrangement uses TRBV2 and TRBJ1-2; a possible D gene is TRBD1 (6 bases). Germline CDR1 is SNHLY and CDR2 is FYNNEI. CDR3 length equals 12 residues. Trimming removed 11 bases from V and 4 bases from J, with 14 bases in between. The CDR3 DNA reads TGTGCCGGAGGGACATGTCTCTATGGCTACACCTTC. Residues: CAGGTCLYGYTF.

This clonotype was counted ten times or more. The chain couples TRBV29-1 to TRBJ2-3; D possibly corresponds to TRBD1 (5 bases). The CDR3 has 11 amino acids. V was cut by 7 bases and J by 6 bases, with 11 bases left in between. Germline V lookup: CDR1 SQVTM, CDR2 ANQGSEA. The chain's CDR3 is CSGRAGDTQYF. CDR3 sequence (DNA): TGCAGCGGTAGGGCAGGGGATACGCAGTATTTT.

This clonotype has a count of ten or more. This sequence joins TRBV12-5 and TRBJ2-1; D may be TRBD1 or TRBD2 (5 bases each). Germline loops: CDR1 LGHNT, CDR2 FRNRAP. The CDR3 covers 13 residues. V lost 2 bases and J 10 bases, leaving 12 bases between the germline ends. CDR3 nucleotides: TGTGCTAGTGGTTTGAGGGGACCACAGGAGCAGTTCTTC. As protein: CASGLRGPQEQFF.

This chain uses TRBV24-1 with TRBJ2-1, with 10 bases matching TRBD1. The germline gives CDR1 KGHDR, CDR2 SFDVKD. The CDR3 is 15 amino acids. The J segment lost 5 bases and the V segment lost 5 bases, leaving 5 bases of the junction unmatched. CDR3 DNA sequence: TGTGCCACCAGTGGGACGGGACAGGGGAACAATGAGCAGTTCTTC. This encodes CATSGTGQGNNEQFF.

A remark on this clonotype: It may be a read error: a sequence one base away is much more abundant. The chain is built from TRBV12-3 or TRBV12-4 and TRBJ1-5; possible D gene TRBD1, 6 bases. V lost 10 bases and J lost 10, with 20 bases in between. The CDR3 runs to 13 residues. The CDR3 reads CATTPDREVPQHF. CDR3 coding DNA: TGTGCCACCACCCCGGACAGAGAAGTCCCCCAGCATTTT.

This clonotype was found a few times. The gene calls are TRBV6-6 and TRBJ2-3; 12 nucleotides line up with TRBD2. V lost 0 bases to trimming and J lost 4 bases; unmatched junction nucleotides: 5. The CDR3 contains 17 residues. From germline, CDR1 is MNHNY and CDR2 SVGAGI (reference sequence). The CDR3: CASSYSRLAGVSDTQYF. The CDR3 bases are TGTGCCAGCAGTTACTCAAGACTAGCGGGAGTGTCAGATACGCAGTATTTT.

The sample holds many counts of this clonotype. The J gene is TRBJ1-4, the V gene TRBV4-3, with unresolved D. The V gene's germline CDR1 is LGHNA and CDR2 YSLEER. Trimming cost V 3 bases and J 1 base, with 12 bases left between them. The CDR3 is 16 amino acids. The CDR3: CASSQEPRRTNEKLFF. For the CDR3, the DNA is TGCGCCAGCAGCCAGGAACCCCGACGAACTAATGAAAAACTGTTTTTT.

This rearrangement joins TRBV13 to TRBJ2-1, with TRBD2 identical over 7 bases. V lost 5 bases and J lost 0; bases outside the gene matches: 13. The CDR3 is 18 amino acids. Germline assignment: CDR1 PRHDT and CDR2 FYEKMQ (reference sequence). The DNA for the CDR3 is TGTGCCAGCAGCCCCAGGACTAGTGGGAAGAGCTCCTACAATGAGCAGTTCTTC. It is translated as CASSPRTSGKSSYNEQFF. The variable domain in full, completed from reference TRBV13 and TRBJ2-1, reads AAGVIQSPRHLIKEKRETATLKCYPIPRHDTVYWYQQGPGQDPQFLISFYEKMQSDKGSIPDRFSAQQFSDYHSELNMSSLELGDSALYFCASSPRTSGKSSYNEQFFGPGTRLTVL.

A remark on this clonotype: A much larger clone lies a single base off, so this may be a read error. J is TRBJ2-3 and V is TRBV14; 7 positions match TRBD1. The length of the CDR3 is 15 residues. V lost 7 bases and J lost 2; bases outside the gene matches: 9. The germline V gene encodes CDR1 SGHDN and CDR2 FVKESK. CDR3 loop: CASNFRQGHTDTQYF. In DNA form, the CDR3 reads TGTGCCAGCAACTTTCGACAGGGCCACACAGATACGCAGTATTTT. Supplemented by reference TRBV14 and TRBJ2-3, the full variable domain reads EAGVTQFPSHSVIEKGQTVTLRCDPISGHDNLYWYRRVMGKEIKFLLHFVKESKQDESGMPNNRFLAERTGGTYSTLKVQPAELEDSGVYFCASNFRQGHTDTQYFGPGTRLTVL.

For this clonotype: A clone one base away is much larger, so this may be a read error. V and J are TRBV6-5 and TRBJ2-7; 9 bases are shared with TRBD1. Germline V gene data show CDR1 as MNHEY and CDR2 as SVGAGI. This CDR3 spans 15 amino acids. This chain's CDR3 is CDSSLLGTGTYEQYF. DNA of the CDR3: TGTGACAGCAGTTTACTCGGGACAGGGACCTACGAGCAGTACTTC.

In its sample, this clonotype was seen a few times. The chain combines TRBV5-5 with TRBJ1-5; 8 positions match TRBD1. Germline V gene lookup returns CDR1 SGHKS and CDR2 YYEKEE (reference sequence). Trimming at V came to 4 bases and at J to 6 bases, leaving 6 bases not matched to a gene. The CDR3 extends over 14 amino acids. The CDR3 loop is CASSLDRGGQPQHF. The CDR3 bases are TGTGCCAGCAGCCTAGACAGGGGAGGTCAGCCCCAGCATTTT.

This clonotype occurred a few times. The rearrangement joins TRBV28 to TRBJ1-2; D is unclear. The CDR3 sequence is 14 residues long. Per germline, CDR1 MDHEN and CDR2 SYDVKM. V was pared by 5 bases and J by 4 bases, with 14 bases between. The CDR3 region has the DNA TGTGCCAGCAGTCCCGCGGGCCTGATCTATGGCTACACCTTC. It codes for CASSPAGLIYGYTF.

This clonotype was seen many times. The chain employs TRBV7-8 and TRBJ2-5; D unclear. The CDR3 sequence is 15 residues long. The germline V and J ends were trimmed by 5 bases and 5 bases, with 18 bases remaining between them. From germline, CDR1 is SGHVS and CDR2 FQNEAQ. The CDR3 bases are TGTGCCAGCAGCCCCGATCGGCTCCGCAGGGAGACCCAGTACTTC. This sequence encodes CASSPDRLRRETQYF.